These 15 T cell receptor beta chains were sequenced from one sample in a study of T cells after posttransplantation cyclophosphamide. Treatment was busulfan-fludarabine conditioning, a marrow graft, and cyclophosphamide on days +3 and +4. Repertoires were generated with immunoSEQ multiplex PCR, while TCRdb's copy carries only in-frame clones and drops some. The sample holds around 22,000 clones, 86% seen once. The specimen comprised PBMCs, sampled after allogeneic stem cell transplant with posttransplant cyclophosphamide. These receptors were collected from a female patient in her 30s who received an allogeneic stem cell transplant from an unrelated donor, was CMV-positive, and had no GVHD. A share of the T cells may be of graft donor origin.

The chain employs TRBV5-6 and TRBJ1-1; 8 bases match TRBD1. Germline V lookup: CDR1 SGHDT, CDR2 YYEEEE. The CDR3 length is 16 residues. V trimming: 0 bases; J trimming: 8 bases; junction bases outside the gene matches: 12. CDR3 sequence reads: CASSLGWGRGLREAFF. CDR3 DNA: TGTGCCAGCAGCTTGGGGTGGGGCAGGGGGCTCAGGGAAGCTTTCTTT.

This clone was recorded only once. The chain has TRBV15 and TRBJ1-1; no definite D call. The germline V and J ends were trimmed by 7 bases and 2 bases, with 11 bases remaining between them. Germline CDR1 LNHNV, CDR2 YYDKDF (reference sequence). This CDR3 contains 13 residues. As DNA, the CDR3 is TGTGCCACCACGCTTCAGGTTAACACTGAAGCTTTCTTT. As protein: CATTLQVNTEAFF.

This clone has only one observation. This sequence joins TRBV28 and TRBJ2-1; the match to TRBD2 covers 10 bases. Germline CDR1 and CDR2: MDHEN and SYDVKM. The CDR3 loop spans 15 amino acids. Unmatched junction bases numbered 5, after V lost 5 bases and J lost 4 bases. DNA of the CDR3: TGTGCCAGCAGTATAGGGACTAGCGTTTACAATGAGCAGTTCTTC. It yields the protein CASSIGTSVYNEQFF.

V usage is TRBV7-3 and J usage is TRBJ1-3, with TRBD1 matching 9 bases. V trimming: 5 bases; J trimming: 0 bases; junction bases outside the gene matches: 11. The CDR3 length is 18 residues. CDR1 SGHTA and CDR2 FQGTGA come from the germline V gene. The CDR3 sequence is CASSRRDRVWGSGNTIYF. As DNA, the CDR3 is TGTGCCAGCAGCCGCCGGGACAGGGTGTGGGGCTCTGGAAACACCATATATTTT.

This chain connects TRBV5-4 to TRBJ2-2; 9 bases map to TRBD1. There are 15 residues in the CDR3. Looked up from germline, CDR1 is SGHNT and CDR2 is YYREEE (reference sequence). V was clipped by 4 bases and J by 7 bases; unmatched bases: 8. CDR3 sequence (DNA): TGTGCCAGCAGCCTCCGGGACAGGGTGGGCGGGGAGCTGTTTTTT. Translated: CASSLRDRVGGELFF.

The chain uses TRBV29-1 and TRBJ2-1; D is unresolved. The germline gives CDR1 SQVTM, CDR2 ANQGSEA. With 4 bases removed from V and 7 bases from J, the gap between germline ends came to 5 bases. The CDR3 runs 10 residues. CDR3 sequence: CSVARNEQFF. DNA of the CDR3: TGCAGCGTTGCTAGGAATGAGCAGTTCTTC.

This clone appeared a single time. The chain is built from TRBV7-9 and TRBJ2-7; D might be TRBD1 (5 bases). CDR3 length: 12 amino acids. Germline CDR1 SEHNR, CDR2 FQNEAQ (reference sequence). The ends were cut back, 1 base at V and 6 bases at J, with 7 bases in the middle. CDR3 coding DNA: TGTGCCAGCAGCTTAGACAGGCCCGAGCAGTACTTC. Translation: CASSLDRPEQYF.

The gene calls are TRBV30 and TRBJ1-1; TRBD1 might be the D (6 bases). V was clipped by 2 bases and J by 3 bases, with 13 bases between them. Germline values: CDR1 GTSNPN, CDR2 SVGIG (reference sequence). This CDR3 has 14 residues. Here the CDR3 reads CAWSPRGADTEAFF. The CDR3 nucleotides read TGTGCCTGGAGTCCCCGGGGGGCGGACACTGAAGCTTTCTTT.

This chain links TRBV5-4 with TRBJ2-7, with TRBD1 matching over 7 bases. This CDR3 region has 15 residues. Germline lookup yields CDR1 SGHNT and CDR2 YYREEE (reference sequence). The J segment lost 2 bases and the V segment lost 5 bases, leaving 10 bases of the junction unmatched. This CDR3 is CASSLRGGKTYEQYF. The CDR3 DNA is TGTGCCAGCAGTTTAAGAGGGGGCAAAACCTACGAGCAGTACTTC.

The rearrangement joins TRBV9 to TRBJ2-4, with TRBD1 as a possible D gene (6 bases). This CDR3 spans 13 amino acids. With 0 bases removed from V and 8 bases from J, the gap between germline ends came to 9 bases. Looked up from germline, CDR1 is SGDLS and CDR2 is YYNGEE. The CDR3 loop reads CASSVGTVDIQYF. For the CDR3, the DNA is TGTGCCAGCAGCGTAGGGACAGTCGACATTCAGTACTTC.

Worth noting for this clone: One junction end disagrees with the germline gene, perhaps due to a read error. The chain joins TRBV6-5 to TRBJ1-2, with unresolved D. Per the germline V gene, CDR1 is MNHEY and CDR2 is SVGAGI. This CDR3 region has 11 residues. Here the CDR3 reads CASSEKQRPSF. The CDR3 DNA follows: TGTGCCAGCAGTGAAAAGCAGCGACCTTCCTTC.

The chain is built from TRBV9 and TRBJ2-1, with D possibly being TRBD2 (5 bases). There are 15 residues in the CDR3. V was clipped by 4 bases and J by 2 bases, with 13 bases between them. Looked up from germline, CDR1 is SGDLS and CDR2 is YYNGEE. CDR3 amino acids: CASSPPGSTYNEQFF. In DNA form, the CDR3 reads TGTGCCAGCAGCCCCCCGGGGAGCACCTACAATGAGCAGTTCTTC.

The genes are TRBV9 and TRBJ2-3, with TRBD2 identical over 7 bases. V lost 0 bases and J lost 2; bases outside the gene matches: 3. Germline CDR1 is SGDLS and CDR2 is YYNGEE. The CDR3 runs 15 residues. The CDR3: CASSVGLAATDTQYF. The CDR3 bases are TGTGCCAGCAGCGTAGGGCTAGCGGCCACAGATACGCAGTATTTT.

J is TRBJ1-5 and V is TRBV2; D not certain. Germline values: CDR1 SNHLY, CDR2 FYNNEI. This CDR3 comprises 14 residues. Trimming left V 5 bases short and J 4 bases short, with 12 bases between. DNA for the CDR3: TGTGCCAGCAGTCAGACACAGCCTAATCAGCCCCAGCATTTT. Residues: CASSQTQPNQPQHF.

The J gene is TRBJ2-5, the V gene TRBV7-3; D is uncertain. Germline loops: CDR1 SGHTA, CDR2 FQGTGA. The CDR3 is 13 amino acids. Trimming stripped 2 bases from V and 1 base from J, with 5 bases between. The CDR3 region is CASSLQAQETQYF. Written as DNA, the CDR3 is TGTGCCAGCAGCTTACAGGCCCAAGAGACCCAGTACTTC.